Shown below are 19 T cell receptor beta chains from a single sample sequenced in a study of OX40 agonist ivuxolimab in advanced cancers. Sequencing used immunoSEQ multiplex PCR; TCRdb keeps in-frame clones, though not all of them. The sample includes about 98,000 clones, approximately 93% of them seen just once. The input for sequencing was CD4+ or CD8+ T cells sorted from blood, taken in a trial of the OX40 agonist ivuxolimab. These receptors were taken from an adult with an advanced solid tumor such as melanoma, head and neck, liver or kidney cancer.

The chain uses TRBV7-9 and TRBJ2-2, with 9 bases lining up with TRBD2. V trimming: 1 base; J trimming: 4 bases; junction bases outside the gene matches: 7. CDR3 size: 17 residues. The germline CDR1 and CDR2 sequences are SEHNR and FQNEAQ (reference sequence). CDR3 nucleotides: TGTGCCAGCAGCTTAGATCGGGCGGGAGGGCCCACCGGGGAGCTGTTTTTT. This sequence encodes CASSLDRAGGPTGELFF.

The chain is built from TRBV11-1 and TRBJ1-1; the D is unclear. V lost 5 bases and J lost 4, with 14 bases in between. Germline V lookup: CDR1 SGHAT, CDR2 FQDESV (reference sequence). This CDR3 has 14 residues. The CDR3 protein is CASSPSRRRTEAFF. In DNA, the CDR3 is TGTGCCAGCAGCCCCTCTCGTCGGCGCACTGAAGCTTTCTTT.

This clone was detected once. The chain carries TRBV4-1 and TRBJ2-1; 12 bases line up with TRBD2. With V trimmed by 8 bases and J by 9 bases, 5 bases remained unmatched. The CDR3 spans 13 residues. CDR1 is MGHRA, CDR2 YSYEKL, per germline. The CDR3 protein is CASGKLAGGEQFF. For the CDR3, the DNA is TGCGCCAGCGGCAAACTAGCGGGAGGTGAGCAGTTCTTC.

This chain uses TRBV23-1 with TRBJ2-1; 9 bases are shared with TRBD1. TRBV23-1 is recorded as an ORF, its role being uncertain. Trimming at V came to 5 bases and at J to 8 bases, leaving 13 bases not matched to a gene. This CDR3 spans 16 amino acids. Written as DNA, the CDR3 is TGCGCCAGCAGTATTAATGGAAGGGACAGGGATGATGAGCAGTTCTTC. It yields the protein CASSINGRDRDDEQFF.

The J gene is TRBJ1-5, the V gene TRBV19; 10 bases agree with TRBD1. Unmatched junction bases numbered 6, after V lost 5 bases and J lost 5 bases. Germline V gives CDR1 LNHDA, CDR2 SQIVND (reference sequence). The CDR3 is made up of 15 amino acids. The CDR3 protein is CASSSRTGGHQPQHF. The CDR3 nucleotides are TGTGCCAGTAGTTCCAGGACAGGGGGTCATCAGCCCCAGCATTTT.

This chain joins TRBV14 and TRBJ2-1, with a tentative D call TRBD1 (6 bases). Per the germline V gene, CDR1 is SGHDN and CDR2 is FVKESK. The CDR3 extends over 12 amino acids. V lost 4 bases, J lost 13 bases, and 14 bases lay in between. The CDR3 loop is CASSRSDRTQFF. The CDR3 DNA reads TGTGCCAGCAGCCGATCGGACAGAACACAGTTCTTC.

The rearrangement joins TRBV28 to TRBJ2-5; no definite D call. The CDR3 runs to 11 residues. Germline CDR1 reads MDHEN; CDR2 reads SYDVKM. Trimming removed 5 bases at V and 7 bases at J, with 8 bases between. CDR3 residues: CASSLLGTQYF. CDR3 DNA sequence: TGTGCCAGCAGTCTTCTGGGGACCCAGTACTTC.

V is TRBV5-1 and J is TRBJ2-2, with a possible D match to TRBD1 (5 bases). The length of the CDR3 is 16 residues. Germline V gene sequence: CDR1 SGHRS, CDR2 YFSETQ. Trimming left V 0 bases short and J 4 bases short, with 13 bases between. In nucleotides, the CDR3 is TGCGCCAGCAGCTTGGCCACTGGTGGGGCCACCGGGGAGCTGTTTTTT. Protein: CASSLATGGATGELFF. The variable domain in full, with the rest retrieved from reference TRBV5-1 and TRBJ2-2, is KAGVTQTPRYLIKTRGQQVTLSCSPISGHRSVSWYQQTPGQGLQFLFEYFSETQRNKGNFPGRFSGRQFSNSRSEMNVSTLELGDSALYLCASSLATGGATGELFFGEGSRLTVL.

CDR3 nucleotides: TGTGCCAGCAGTGATTTCTTCGAGCAGTACTTC. This encodes CASSDFFEQYF. This rearrangement joins TRBV6-1 to TRBJ2-7, with no clear D. Germline lookup yields CDR1 MNHNS and CDR2 SASEGT. The CDR3 extends over 11 amino acids. V was pared by 3 bases and J by 6 bases, with 6 bases between.

The gene calls are TRBV6-6 and TRBJ2-1; 11 nucleotides agree with TRBD2. Germline CDR1 reads MNHNY; CDR2 reads SVGAGI (reference sequence). V lost 7 bases and J lost 4; bases outside the gene matches: 3. The CDR3 contains 14 residues. CDR3 nucleotide sequence: TGTGCCAGCACACTAGCGGGAGAATACAATGAGCAGTTCTTC. It translates to CASTLAGEYNEQFF.

The rearrangement uses TRBV11-3 and TRBJ2-1, with 8 nucleotides matching TRBD2. The CDR3 runs 16 residues. With V trimmed by 0 bases and J by 9 bases, 10 bases remained unmatched. In germline, CDR1 is SGHNT, CDR2 YENEEA. CDR3 sequence (DNA): TGTGCCAGCAGCTTAGAGAGCTCGGGGGGGCAGGGTGAGCAGTTCTTC. Its translation: CASSLESSGGQGEQFF.

The chain joins TRBV2 to TRBJ1-1; D is possibly TRBD1 (6 bases). Germline assignment: CDR1 SNHLY and CDR2 FYNNEI. This CDR3 has 12 residues. V lost 7 bases and J lost 7, with 13 bases in between. CDR3 bases: TGTGCCAGCAAGTCCTACAGGGATGAAGCTTTCTTT. It encodes CASKSYRDEAFF.

This chain uses TRBV6-6 with TRBJ1-2; the D is unclear. The CDR3 is 11 residues long. Germline V gene data show CDR1 as MNHNY and CDR2 as SVGAGI (reference sequence). The V gene lost 6 bases and the J gene lost 2 bases, with 4 bases spanning the gap. The DNA of the CDR3 is TGTGCCAGCAGGTTCAACTATGGCTACACCTTC. This codes for CASRFNYGYTF.

This chain connects TRBV5-1 to TRBJ2-1; 8 bases agree with TRBD1. CDR3 length: 14 amino acids. V shed 3 bases, J shed 9 bases, and the junction held 8 bases outside the gene matches. Germline CDR1 and CDR2: SGHRS and YFSETQ. The CDR3 bases are TGCGCCAGCAGCTCTGGGACAGGCCAGGGTGAGCAGTTCTTC. This encodes CASSSGTGQGEQFF.

In its sample, this clone was seen once. This chain links TRBV7-8 with TRBJ2-7; D is possibly TRBD2 (7 bases). The V and J ends lost 2 bases and 2 bases respectively, with 13 bases between them. The CDR3 length is 15 residues. Germline loops: CDR1 SGHVS, CDR2 FQNEAQ. CDR3 residues: CASSLRPGGPYEQYF. For the CDR3, the DNA is TGTGCCAGCAGCTTAAGGCCGGGGGGCCCCTACGAGCAGTACTTC.

With regard to this clone: Other nucleotide sequences from this sample produce the same CDR3. This rearrangement joins TRBV11-2 to TRBJ1-5; D remains ambiguous. Germline V CDR1 and CDR2: SGHAT, FQNNGV. This CDR3 has 13 amino acids. The ends were cut back, 0 bases at V and 6 bases at J, with 6 bases in the middle. CDR3 protein: CASSLDGVQPQHF. CDR3 nucleotides: TGTGCCAGCAGCTTAGACGGTGTTCAGCCCCAGCATTTT.

V usage is TRBV7-2 and J usage is TRBJ2-1; D not certain. The V and J ends lost 2 bases and 7 bases respectively, with 9 bases between them. The CDR3 is made up of 13 amino acids. Germline-derived CDR1 and CDR2 are SGHTA and FQGNSA. CDR3 coding DNA: TGTGCCAGCAGCTTAAAGGTCCGAAATGAGCAGTTCTTC. Residues: CASSLKVRNEQFF.

This rearrangement joins TRBV29-1 to TRBJ1-1; 8 bases fit TRBD1. The junction had 3 bases not matched to a gene; V was cut back by 4 bases and J by 5 bases. Germline V lookup: CDR1 SQVTM, CDR2 ANQGSEA. The CDR3 consists of 12 residues. The CDR3 DNA is TGCAGCGTTGCGCAGGGGGCGACTGAAGCTTTCTTT. The encoded protein is CSVAQGATEAFF. Looking up the rest from reference TRBV29-1 and TRBJ1-1 gives the full variable domain: SAVISQKPSRDICQRGTSLTIQCQVDSQVTMMFWYRQQPGQSLTLIATANQGSEATYESGFVIDKFPISRPNLTFSTLTVSNMSPEDSSIYLCSVAQGATEAFFGQGTRLTVV.

CDR3 protein: CASSAAGAINYGYTF. The DNA of the CDR3 is TGTGCCAGCAGCGCCGCGGGGGCGATCAACTATGGCTACACCTTC. This chain connects TRBV9 to TRBJ1-2, with D possibly being TRBD1 (6 bases). From germline, CDR1 is SGDLS and CDR2 YYNGEE. CDR3 length: 15 amino acids. V lost 3 bases to trimming and J lost 2 bases, with 14 bases between them.